This T cell receptor beta chain was captured in a study of blood T cell repertoires in COVID-19. Study-level information: Sites across the United States, Italy and Spain contributed samples from acute and convalescent COVID-19. Sample material is recorded as cDNA or gDNA derived from T cells, B-cell-depleted T cells, or PBMCs.

Trimming pared 5 bases from V and 3 bases from J, leaving 8 bases between. Germline loops: CDR1 SGHVS, CDR2 FQNEAQ. The CDR3 is 12 amino acids. In the original processing: The authors estimated nucleated cell counts from reference gene primer amplification. TCRdb keeps only in-frame clones here, not all; method: immunoSEQ multiplex PCR. Clone size and V and J calls were adopted from that table, with D and trimming inferred from the DNA. The repertoire has about 340,000 clones, 87% of them found once; the top ten carry under 6.5%. The receptor was derived from a woman in her forties or fifties with COVID-19, enrolled during active disease. The sample consisted of peripheral blood. The chain carries TRBV7-8 and TRBJ2-7; the D is unclear. In DNA, the CDR3 is TGTGCCAGCAGCCACCTCGGCTACGAGCAGTACTTC. Translated: CASSHLGYEQYF.